This T cell receptor beta chain was captured by sequencing in a study of blood T cell repertoires in COVID-19. The overall study: The study drew acute and convalescent COVID-19 samples from the United States, Italy and Spain. The cDNA or gDNA used as material had been derived from T cells, B-cell-depleted T cells, or PBMCs.

It was during active infection that Seattle patients were enrolled and then longitudinally followed. The CDR3 spans 13 residues. V lost 7 bases and J lost 6; bases outside the gene matches: 5. The germline V gene encodes CDR1 MNHEY and CDR2 SMNVEV (reference sequence). As handled by the study authors: Researchers report that nucleated cell counts were estimated from reference gene primer amplification. Profiling relied on immunoSEQ multiplex PCR, and the TCRdb table lists in-frame clones only, not all of them. The DNA was the basis for D and trimming; V, J and clone size are from that table. Seen here are about 300,000 clones, approximately 89% observed once, and the top ten hold over 2%.

This sequence was found in a woman in her thirties with COVID-19, enrolled during active disease. The chain combines TRBV27 with TRBJ2-2; 7 positions agree with TRBD1. The specimen was peripheral blood. The CDR3 bases are TGTGCCAGCATCAGTACAGGGGCCGGGGAGCTGTTTTTT. Amino acids: CASISTGAGELFF.